This T cell receptor (beta chain) stems from a study of T cell responses to AZD1222 COVID-19 vaccine. Measured with immunoSEQ multiplex PCR; TCRdb has only the in-frame clones, and not every one. The data show 98,000 or so clones, with 88% seen just once and about 17% held by the top ten. Sequencing was performed on peripheral blood, taken 28 days after the second AZD1222 dose. The origin of this receptor is an adult who received the AZD1222 COVID-19 vaccine.

The CDR3 spells CASSMTPGQGHNEQFF. The CDR3, as DNA: TGTGCCAGCAGCATGACCCCGGGACAGGGCCACAATGAGCAGTTCTTC. The chain is built from TRBV7-9 and TRBJ2-1; 9 bases fit TRBD1. V dropped 5 bases and J dropped 5; count of bases not matched to a gene: 10. The CDR3 is 16 amino acids. Germline CDR1 and CDR2: SEHNR and FQNEAQ (reference sequence).